This T cell receptor beta chain was retrieved from a study of T cell responses to AZD1222 COVID-19 vaccine. Sequencing used immunoSEQ multiplex PCR; TCRdb keeps in-frame clones, though not all of them. The sample has more than 150,000 clones; around 87% are singletons. Study observations and caveats: Increased Spike-specific TCR breadth and depth were observed after two AZD1222 doses.

V lost 1 base to trimming and J lost 0 bases, with 7 bases between them. There are 14 residues in the CDR3. The germline V gene encodes CDR1 MGHRA and CDR2 YSYEKL. A note on this clone: Its antigen is currently unknown. Additional DNA sequences in this sample encode the identical CDR3.

This specimen was peripheral blood, taken on day 0 of MenACWY control vaccination. The genes are TRBV4-1 and TRBJ2-7; D is perhaps TRBD1 (5 bases). The receptor comes from an adult in good health. The CDR3: CASSQGTNSYEQYF. Here the CDR3 DNA reads TGCGCCAGCAGCCAAGGGACAAACTCCTACGAGCAGTACTTC.